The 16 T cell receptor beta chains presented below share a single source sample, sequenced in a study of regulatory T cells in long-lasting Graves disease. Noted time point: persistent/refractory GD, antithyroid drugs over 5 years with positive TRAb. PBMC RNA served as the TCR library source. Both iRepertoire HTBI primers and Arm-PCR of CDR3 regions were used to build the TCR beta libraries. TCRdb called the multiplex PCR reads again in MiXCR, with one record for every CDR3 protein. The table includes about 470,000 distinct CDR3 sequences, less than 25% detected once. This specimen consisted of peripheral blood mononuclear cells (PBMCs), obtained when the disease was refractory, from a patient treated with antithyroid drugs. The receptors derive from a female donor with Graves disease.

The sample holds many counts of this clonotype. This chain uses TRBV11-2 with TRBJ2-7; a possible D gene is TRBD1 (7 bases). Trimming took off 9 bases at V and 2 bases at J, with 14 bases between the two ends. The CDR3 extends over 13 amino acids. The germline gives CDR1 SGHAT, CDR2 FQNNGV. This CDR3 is CASNTGEAYEQYF. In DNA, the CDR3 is TGTGCCAGTAATACAGGGGAGGCCTACGAGCAGTACTTC.

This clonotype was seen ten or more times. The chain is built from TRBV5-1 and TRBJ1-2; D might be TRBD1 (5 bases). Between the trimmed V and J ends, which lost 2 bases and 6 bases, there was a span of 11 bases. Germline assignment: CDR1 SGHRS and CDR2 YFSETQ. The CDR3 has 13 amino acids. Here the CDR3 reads CASSLKGGDGYTF. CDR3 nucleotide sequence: TGCGCCAGCAGCTTAAAGGGAGGGGATGGCTACACCTTC.

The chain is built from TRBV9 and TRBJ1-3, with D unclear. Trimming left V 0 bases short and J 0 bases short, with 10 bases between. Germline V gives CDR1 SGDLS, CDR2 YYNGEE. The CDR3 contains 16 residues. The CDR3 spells CASSVETDFSGNTIYF. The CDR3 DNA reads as TGTGCCAGCAGCGTAGAGACCGACTTCTCTGGAAACACCATATATTTT.

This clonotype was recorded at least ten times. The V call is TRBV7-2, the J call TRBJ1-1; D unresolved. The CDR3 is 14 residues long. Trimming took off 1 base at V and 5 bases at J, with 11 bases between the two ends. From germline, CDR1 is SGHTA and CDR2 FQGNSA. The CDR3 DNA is TGTGCCAGCAGCTTAGAAGGATATAGGACTGAAGCTTTCTTT. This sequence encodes CASSLEGYRTEAFF. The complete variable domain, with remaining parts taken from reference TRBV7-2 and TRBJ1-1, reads GAGVSQSPSNKVTEKGKDVELRCDPISGHTALYWYRQSLGQGLEFLIYFQGNSAPDKSGLPSDRFSAERTGGSVSTLTIQRTQQEDSAVYLCASSLEGYRTEAFFGQGTRLTVV.

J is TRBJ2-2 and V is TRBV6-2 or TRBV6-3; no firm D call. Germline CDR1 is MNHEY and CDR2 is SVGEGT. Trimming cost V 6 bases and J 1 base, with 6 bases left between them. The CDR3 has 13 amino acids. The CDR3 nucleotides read TGTGCCAGCAGACACCAGAACACCGGGGAGCTGTTTTTT. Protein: CASRHQNTGELFF.

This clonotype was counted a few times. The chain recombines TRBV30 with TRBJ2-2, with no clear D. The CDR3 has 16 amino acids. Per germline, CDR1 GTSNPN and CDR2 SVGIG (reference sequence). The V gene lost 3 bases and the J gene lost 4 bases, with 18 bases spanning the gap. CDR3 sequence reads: CAWRLAKFTITGELFF. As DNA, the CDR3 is TGTGCCTGGAGATTAGCAAAATTCACGATCACCGGGGAGCTGTTTTTT.

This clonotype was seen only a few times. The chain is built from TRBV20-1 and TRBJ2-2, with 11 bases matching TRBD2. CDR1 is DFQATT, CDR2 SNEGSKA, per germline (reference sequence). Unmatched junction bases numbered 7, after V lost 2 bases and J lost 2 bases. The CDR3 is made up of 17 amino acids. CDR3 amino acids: CSARTRLAGSNTGELFF. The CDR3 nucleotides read TGCAGTGCTAGAACGAGACTAGCGGGATCCAACACCGGGGAGCTGTTTTTT.

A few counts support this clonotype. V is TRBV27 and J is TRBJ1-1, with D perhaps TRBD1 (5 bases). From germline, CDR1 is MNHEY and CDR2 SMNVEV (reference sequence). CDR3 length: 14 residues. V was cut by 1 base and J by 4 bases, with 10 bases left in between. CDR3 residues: CASSLWSGGTEAFF. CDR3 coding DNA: TGTGCCAGCAGTTTATGGTCGGGGGGCACTGAAGCTTTCTTT.

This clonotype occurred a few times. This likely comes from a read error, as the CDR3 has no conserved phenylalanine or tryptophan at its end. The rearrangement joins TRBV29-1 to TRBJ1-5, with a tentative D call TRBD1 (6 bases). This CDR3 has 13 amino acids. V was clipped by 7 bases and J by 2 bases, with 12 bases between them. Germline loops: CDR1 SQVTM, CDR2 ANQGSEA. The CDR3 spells CSAGRGGNQPQHS. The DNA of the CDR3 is TGCAGCGCCGGCAGGGGAGGCAATCAGCCCCAGCATTCT.

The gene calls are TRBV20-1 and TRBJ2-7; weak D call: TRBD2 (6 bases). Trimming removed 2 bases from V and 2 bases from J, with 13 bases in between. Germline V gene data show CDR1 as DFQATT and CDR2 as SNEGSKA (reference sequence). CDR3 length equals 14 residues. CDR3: CSARLLANPYEQYF. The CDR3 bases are TGCAGTGCTAGATTGCTAGCGAACCCCTACGAGCAGTACTTC.

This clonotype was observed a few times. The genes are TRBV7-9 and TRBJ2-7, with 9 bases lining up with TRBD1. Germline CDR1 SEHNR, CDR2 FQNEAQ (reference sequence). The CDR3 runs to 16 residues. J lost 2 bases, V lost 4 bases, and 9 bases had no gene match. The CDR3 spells CASSSGRDRVAYEQYF. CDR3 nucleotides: TGTGCCAGCAGCTCGGGCCGGGACAGGGTTGCCTACGAGCAGTACTTC.

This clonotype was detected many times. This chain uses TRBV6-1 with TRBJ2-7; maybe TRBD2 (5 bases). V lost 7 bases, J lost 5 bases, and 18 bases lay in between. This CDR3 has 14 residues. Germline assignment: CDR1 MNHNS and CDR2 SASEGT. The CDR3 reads CASTTGRAAHEQYF. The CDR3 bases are TGTGCCAGCACTACCGGGCGGGCCGCCCACGAGCAGTACTTC.

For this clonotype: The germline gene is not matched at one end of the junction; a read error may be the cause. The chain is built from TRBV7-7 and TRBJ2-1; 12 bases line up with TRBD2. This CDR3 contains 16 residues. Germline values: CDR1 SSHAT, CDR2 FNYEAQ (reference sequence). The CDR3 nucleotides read TGTGCTAGCAGCCCCACACTAGCGGGAGGCAAGAATGAGCAGTTCTTC. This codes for CASSPTLAGGKNEQFF.

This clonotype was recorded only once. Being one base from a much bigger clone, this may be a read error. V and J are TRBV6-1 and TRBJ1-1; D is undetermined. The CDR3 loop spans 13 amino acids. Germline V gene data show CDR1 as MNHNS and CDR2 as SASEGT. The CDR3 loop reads CASSQRVNTEASF. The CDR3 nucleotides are TGTGCCAGCAGCCAGAGGGTTAACACTGAAGCTTCCTTT.

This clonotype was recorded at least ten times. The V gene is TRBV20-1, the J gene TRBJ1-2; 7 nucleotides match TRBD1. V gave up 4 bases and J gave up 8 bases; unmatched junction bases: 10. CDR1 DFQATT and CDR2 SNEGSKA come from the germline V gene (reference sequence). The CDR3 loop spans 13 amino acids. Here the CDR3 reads CSAKPHRGRGYTF. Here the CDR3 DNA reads TGCAGTGCTAAACCCCACAGGGGCCGAGGCTACACCTTC.

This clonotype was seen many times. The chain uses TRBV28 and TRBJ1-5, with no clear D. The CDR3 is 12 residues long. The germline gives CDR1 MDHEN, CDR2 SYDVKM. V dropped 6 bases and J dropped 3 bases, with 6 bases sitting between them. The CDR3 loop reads CASRQYNQPQHF. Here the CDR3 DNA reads TGTGCCAGCAGACAGTACAATCAGCCCCAGCATTTT.